The clone carrying this T cell receptor beta chain was observed a few times. Its antigen remains unknown. These data belong to a study of beta chain features in type 1 diabetes. Findings and limits, study-wide: In all four CD4+ subsets, TCRB CDR3 length was significantly, moderately reduced in type 1 diabetes. The VDJ junctions of type 1 diabetes patients carried fewer insertions and more deletions. A definitive answer on HLA type influencing TCRB rearrangement was not reached here.

The CDR3 spans 17 residues. In germline, CDR1 is LGHNA, CDR2 YSLEER. V gave up 4 bases and J gave up 6 bases; unmatched junction bases: 16. cDNA synthesis used the whole RNA isolate, giving expressed TCRB sequences. An average of around 3.9 million reads was obtained for naive, central memory and regulatory T cell samples. Produced via immunoSEQ multiplex PCR; TCRdb's table is partial and in-frame only. This sample has 250,000 to 350,000 clones, with around 15% found just once. Donors underwent one heparinised blood draw, about 110 mL on average. The chain is built from TRBV4-3 and TRBJ2-7, with 9 positions matching TRBD1. Sample: naive CD4+ T cells from blood. This TCR came from a young man with type 1 diabetes. The CDR3 loop is CASSRSGGTGMGSEQYF. In DNA, the CDR3 is TGCGCCAGCAGCCGATCCGGCGGGACAGGGATGGGAAGCGAGCAGTACTTC.